Below are 19 T cell receptor beta chains sequenced from a single sample in a study of beta chain features in type 1 diabetes. Isolated RNA was reverse transcribed in full, so expressed TCRB transcripts were sequenced. Profiling relied on immunoSEQ multiplex PCR, and the TCRdb table lists in-frame clones only, not all of them. The sample yields around 340,000 clones, around 7.6% seen once. Material for sequencing was central memory CD4+ T cells from blood. These receptors originate from a woman younger than 30 in good health.

The gene calls are TRBV5-1 and TRBJ2-1; TRBD2 aligns across 9 bases. Per germline, CDR1 SGHRS and CDR2 YFSETQ. The trim removed 4 bases at V and 7 bases at J, leaving 12 bases unmatched. The CDR3 is 16 residues long. The DNA for the CDR3 is TGCGCCAGCAGCCCATCGACTAGCGGCCTCGGAAATGAGCAGTTCTTC. Translating gives CASSPSTSGLGNEQFF.

In this sample, this clone turned up a few times. The chain joins TRBV5-1 to TRBJ2-1; D call uncertain. The germline V gene has CDR1 SGHRS and CDR2 YFSETQ. V lost 2 bases and J lost 6, with 12 bases in between. This CDR3 has 14 amino acids. The CDR3 sequence is CASSFMTLTNEQFF. In DNA form, the CDR3 reads TGCGCCAGCAGCTTTATGACCCTTACCAATGAGCAGTTCTTC.

The sample holds many counts of this clone. The chain combines TRBV13 with TRBJ2-7; 9 bases align to TRBD2. The CDR3 loop spans 15 amino acids. V was clipped by 4 bases and J by 1 base; unmatched bases: 5. The germline gives CDR1 PRHDT, CDR2 FYEKMQ (reference sequence). Here the CDR3 reads CASSSRLAESYEQYF. Here the CDR3 DNA reads TGTGCCAGCAGCTCGAGACTAGCGGAATCCTACGAGCAGTACTTC.

The chain is built from TRBV4-3 and TRBJ1-2; TRBD1 aligns across 11 bases. Germline assignment: CDR1 LGHNA and CDR2 YSLEER. The CDR3 runs to 15 residues. The V and J ends lost 1 base and 4 bases, in that order; junction bases with no gene match: 2. The CDR3 DNA is TGCGCCAGCAGCCAAGGGGACAGGGGGATCTATGGCTACACCTTC. This translates into CASSQGDRGIYGYTF.

This clone turned up a few times. The chain uses TRBV7-8 and TRBJ1-1, with D tentatively TRBD1 (6 bases). Per germline, CDR1 SGHVS and CDR2 FQNEAQ. Trimming cost V 5 bases and J 11 bases, with 15 bases left between them. The CDR3 covers 12 residues. CDR3 nucleotides: TGTGCCAGCAGCCAATCAGGGGTTCGGGCTTTCTTT. Encoded protein: CASSQSGVRAFF.

The rearrangement uses TRBV10-3 and TRBJ1-1; 8 bases fit TRBD1. The CDR3 extends over 14 amino acids. V gave up 6 bases and J gave up 3 bases; unmatched junction bases: 6. The V gene's germline CDR1 is ENHRY and CDR2 SYGVKD. This CDR3 is CAIRKGQGHTEAFF. DNA of the CDR3: TGTGCCATCAGGAAAGGACAGGGACACACTGAAGCTTTCTTT.

V gene TRBV6-1 combines with J gene TRBJ2-5; D unresolved. V was shortened by 11 bases and J by 5 bases, with 15 bases between the two germline ends. CDR3 length equals 12 residues. The germline gives CDR1 MNHNS, CDR2 SASEGT. DNA for the CDR3: TGTGCCGCATCTCTGGGCCGGGAGACCCAGTACTTC. Translation: CAASLGRETQYF.

At least ten counts were recorded for this clone. The same CDR3 can be traced to other DNA sequences in this sample. The rearrangement uses TRBV11-2 and TRBJ2-7; 8 bases match TRBD2. The germline gives CDR1 SGHAT, CDR2 FQNNGV. Trimming took 3 bases from V and 2 from J; bases not matched to a gene: 3. The CDR3 loop spans 14 amino acids. Written as DNA, the CDR3 is TGTGCCAGCAGCTTGATAGCGGGACCCTACGAGCAGTACTTC. It codes for CASSLIAGPYEQYF.

The chain employs TRBV27 and TRBJ2-3; 9 positions match TRBD2. CDR3 length: 16 residues. Per the germline V gene, CDR1 is MNHEY and CDR2 is SMNVEV (reference sequence). After removal of 3 bases from V and 3 bases from J, the junction contained 7 bases not matched to a gene. The CDR3 reads CASSLVAGVSTDTQYF. Here the CDR3 DNA reads TGTGCCAGCAGTTTGGTAGCGGGAGTGAGTACAGATACGCAGTATTTT.

This clone was counted only a few times. J is TRBJ2-1 and V is TRBV4-2, with a possible D match to TRBD2 (6 bases). The CDR3 extends over 15 amino acids. Trimming stripped 0 bases from V and 8 bases from J, with 14 bases between. CDR1 is LGHNA and CDR2 is YNFKEQ in the germline V gene. CDR3 sequence: CASSQDDGSGYEQFF. CDR3 in DNA: TGTGCCAGCAGCCAAGATGACGGGAGCGGCTATGAGCAGTTCTTC.

In its sample, this clone was seen a few times. This sequence joins TRBV4-3 and TRBJ1-5; D is undetermined. CDR3 length: 13 residues. Trimming pared 0 bases from V and 7 bases from J, leaving 7 bases between. The germline V gene has CDR1 LGHNA and CDR2 YSLEER. The CDR3 nucleotides read TGCGCCAGCAGCCAAGATATAGGCCAGCCCCAGCATTTT. Amino acids: CASSQDIGQPQHF.

The chain carries TRBV7-2 and TRBJ1-2; possible D gene TRBD1, 5 bases. Trimming shortened V by 5 bases and J by 6 bases, and 19 bases separated the two germline ends. CDR1 and CDR2 (germline): SGHTA, FQGNSA. The CDR3 spans 15 residues. The CDR3 sequence: CASSPRSFLGDGYTF. As DNA, the CDR3 is TGTGCCAGCAGCCCCCGTTCGTTTTTGGGGGATGGCTACACCTTC.

Only a few counts were recorded for this clone. This chain joins TRBV6-1 and TRBJ2-4; D is unclear. Germline V lookup: CDR1 MNHNS, CDR2 SASEGT. This CDR3 is built from 13 residues. The V gene lost 7 bases and the J gene lost 6 bases, with 13 bases spanning the gap. CDR3 residues: CASTPSGGNIQYF. In nucleotides, the CDR3 is TGTGCCAGCACCCCATCCGGCGGAAACATTCAGTACTTC.

This clone occurred a few times. The V and J genes are TRBV7-2 and TRBJ2-1; 8 bases are a match to TRBD2. This CDR3 region has 15 residues. Germline trimming cut 6 bases from V and 6 bases from J; bases unmatched to any gene: 10. The germline CDR1 and CDR2 sequences are SGHTA and FQGNSA. The CDR3 is CASRKRESPSNEQFF. DNA for the CDR3: TGTGCCAGCAGGAAGCGGGAGTCCCCTAGCAATGAGCAGTTCTTC.

This clone has a handful of counts. The V gene is TRBV27, the J gene TRBJ1-1; 7 bases match TRBD1. The CDR3 extends over 12 amino acids. Germline V gene sequence: CDR1 MNHEY, CDR2 SMNVEV (reference sequence). Trimming at V came to 9 bases and at J to 5 bases, leaving 6 bases not matched to a gene. CDR3 loop: CASKGQWTEAFF. CDR3 DNA: TGTGCCAGTAAGGGACAGTGGACTGAAGCTTTCTTT.

The chain recombines TRBV5-1 with TRBJ2-1; the D gene is possibly TRBD1 (6 bases). Germline V gene sequence: CDR1 SGHRS, CDR2 YFSETQ. There are 16 residues in the CDR3. The ends were cut back, 1 base at V and 1 base at J, with 12 bases in the middle. This CDR3 is CASSLLSQGSYNEQFF. CDR3 sequence (DNA): TGCGCCAGCAGCTTGTTAAGTCAGGGGTCCTACAATGAGCAGTTCTTC.

This clone has only a few counts. The V call is TRBV7-2, the J call TRBJ1-4, with D possibly being TRBD1 (5 bases). V was shortened by 2 bases and J by 8 bases, with 15 bases between the two germline ends. The V gene's germline CDR1 is SGHTA and CDR2 FQGNSA. This CDR3 is 15 amino acids long. This CDR3 reads CASSLPGTGGEKLFF. The CDR3 DNA reads TGTGCCAGCAGCTTACCCGGGACCGGTGGGGAAAAACTGTTTTTT.

Concerning this clone itself: Distinct nucleotide sequences in the sample also encode this CDR3. The gene calls are TRBV29-1 and TRBJ2-7; D gene uncertain. The CDR3 runs to 12 residues. Trimming pared 4 bases from V and 4 bases from J, leaving 11 bases between. Germline V gene lookup returns CDR1 SQVTM and CDR2 ANQGSEA. CDR3 DNA: TGCAGCGTTGGTCGTGGTGAGTACGAGCAGTACTTC. Translated, it gives CSVGRGEYEQYF.

A few counts support this clone. The genes are TRBV13 and TRBJ2-7; D perhaps matches TRBD1 (6 bases). Germline CDR1 PRHDT, CDR2 FYEKMQ (reference sequence). The CDR3 sequence is 16 residues long. V was cut by 1 base and J by 4 bases, with 17 bases left in between. This chain's CDR3 is CASSLESAGVRYEQYF. The CDR3 coding sequence is TGTGCCAGCAGCTTAGAATCGGCAGGGGTAAGGTACGAGCAGTACTTC.